This record looks at one T cell receptor (beta chain) sequence and its context. Its matching antigen is unknown. The data were obtained in a study of cytomegalovirus exposure and HLA in healthy donors. Study-level points and caveats: Further analysis was carried out later, and it showed several of the most significant clusters appearing linked to common viral pathogens.

The trim removed 3 bases at V and 5 bases at J, leaving 5 bases unmatched. Germline CDR1 is MNHEY and CDR2 is SMNVEV (reference sequence). CDR3 length: 14 amino acids. Use of 60 Vbeta and 13 Jbeta primers characterized the PCR. Some clones are missing from TCRdb's copy, which holds only in-frame ones; the method was immunoSEQ multiplex PCR. The table has about 170,000 clones, approximately 79% seen once; the top ten hold 5% to 7%. This receptor was obtained from a man between 35 and 55 years old in good health and CMV-seropositive. The V and J genes are TRBV27 and TRBJ1-1, with 8 nucleotides matching TRBD1. Sequenced material: PBMCs. The CDR3 spells CASSFDRGLTEAFF. In DNA form, the CDR3 reads TGTGCCAGCAGTTTTGACAGGGGATTAACTGAAGCTTTCTTT.